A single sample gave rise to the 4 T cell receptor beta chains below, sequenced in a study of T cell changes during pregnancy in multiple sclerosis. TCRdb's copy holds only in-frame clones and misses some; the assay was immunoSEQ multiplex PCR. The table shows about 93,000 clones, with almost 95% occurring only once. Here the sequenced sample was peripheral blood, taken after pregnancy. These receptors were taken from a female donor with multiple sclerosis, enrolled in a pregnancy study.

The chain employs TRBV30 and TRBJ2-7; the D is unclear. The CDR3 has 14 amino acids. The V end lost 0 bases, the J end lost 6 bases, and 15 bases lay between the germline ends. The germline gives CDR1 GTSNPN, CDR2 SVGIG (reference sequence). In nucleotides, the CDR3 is TGTGCCTGGAGTGTACTAAGGTCCGGCGGCGAGCAGTACTTC. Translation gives CAWSVLRSGGEQYF.

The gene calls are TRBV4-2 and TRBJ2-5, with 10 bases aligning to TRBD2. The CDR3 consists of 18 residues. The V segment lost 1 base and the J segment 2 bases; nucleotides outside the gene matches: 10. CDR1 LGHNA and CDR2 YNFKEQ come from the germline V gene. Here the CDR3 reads CASSQASPGLAKQETQYF. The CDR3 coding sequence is TGTGCCAGCAGCCAAGCATCTCCGGGACTAGCGAAGCAAGAGACCCAGTACTTC.

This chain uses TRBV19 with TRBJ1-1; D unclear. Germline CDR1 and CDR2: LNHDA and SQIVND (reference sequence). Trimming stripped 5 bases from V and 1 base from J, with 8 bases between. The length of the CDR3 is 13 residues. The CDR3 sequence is CASSPLGNTEAFF. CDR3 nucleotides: TGTGCCAGTAGTCCCCTAGGGAACACTGAAGCTTTCTTT.

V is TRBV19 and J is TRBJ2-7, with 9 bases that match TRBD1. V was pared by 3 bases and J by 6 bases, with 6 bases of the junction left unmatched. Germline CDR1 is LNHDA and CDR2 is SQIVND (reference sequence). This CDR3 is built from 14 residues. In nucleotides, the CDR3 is TGTGCCAGTAGTATTGGGGACAGGGTGACCGAGCAGTACTTC. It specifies CASSIGDRVTEQYF.